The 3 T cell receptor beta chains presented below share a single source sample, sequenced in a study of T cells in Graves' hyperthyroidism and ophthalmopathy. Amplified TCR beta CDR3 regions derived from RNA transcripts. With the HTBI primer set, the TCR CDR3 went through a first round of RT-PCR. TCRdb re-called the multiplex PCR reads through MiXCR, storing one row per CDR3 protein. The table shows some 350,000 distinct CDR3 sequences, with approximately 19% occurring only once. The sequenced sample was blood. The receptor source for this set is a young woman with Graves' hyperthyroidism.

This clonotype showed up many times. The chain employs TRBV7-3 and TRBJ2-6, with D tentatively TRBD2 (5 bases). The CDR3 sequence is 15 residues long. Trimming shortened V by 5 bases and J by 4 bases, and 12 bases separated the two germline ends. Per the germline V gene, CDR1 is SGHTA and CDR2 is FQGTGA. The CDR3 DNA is TGTGCCAGCAGCCCGTCGGGGTCCGGGGCCAACGTCCTGACTTTC. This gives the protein CASSPSGSGANVLTF. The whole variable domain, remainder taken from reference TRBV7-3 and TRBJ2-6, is GAGVSQTPSNKVTEKGKYVELRCDPISGHTALYWYRQSLGQGPEFLIYFQGTGAADDSGLPNDRFFAVRPEGSVSTLKIQRTERGDSAVYLCASSPSGSGANVLTFGAGSRLTVL.

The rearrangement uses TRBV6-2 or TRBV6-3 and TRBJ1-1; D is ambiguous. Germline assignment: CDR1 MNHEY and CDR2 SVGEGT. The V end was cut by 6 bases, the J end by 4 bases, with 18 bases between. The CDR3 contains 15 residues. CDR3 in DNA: TGTGCCAGCAGAGACCAGCGTGGCTTGGGCACTGAAGCTTTCTTT. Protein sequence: CASRDQRGLGTEAFF.

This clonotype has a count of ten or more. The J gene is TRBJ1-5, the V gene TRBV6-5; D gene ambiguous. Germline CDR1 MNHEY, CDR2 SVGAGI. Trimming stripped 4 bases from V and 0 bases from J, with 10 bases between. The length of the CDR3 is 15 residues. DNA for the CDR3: TGTGCCAGCAGTTTGGCCGGGATTAGCAATCAGCCCCAGCATTTT. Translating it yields CASSLAGISNQPQHF.